This T cell receptor (beta chain) was sequenced for a study of human T cells and chemical hapten exposure. This clonotype turned up a few times. The antigen remains undetermined. The sample's time point: patch test 3, about 24 weeks after DPC sensitization. The treatment here: therapeutic diphenylcyclopropenone sensitization with weekly scalp DPC. RNA extraction used unfractionated whole blood as the source of total RNA. The CDR3 is 15 amino acids. Unmatched junction bases numbered 7, after V lost 0 bases and J lost 7 bases. Germline-derived CDR1 and CDR2 are LNHNV and YYDKDF (reference sequence). TCRdb redid the calling of the RACE reads with MiXCR, one entry per CDR3 protein. The top ten hold 4.5% to 6% of the sample, which has tens of thousands of distinct CDR3 sequences, 13% seen once. Findings of the study overall: Sensitizing to DPC left TCRs with a frequency above 1 in 1000 unaltered. Controls had significantly fewer large CDR3 similarity clusters than were formed by expanded TCRs. With alopecia, donors may have immune responses unlike healthy people's.

The rearrangement uses TRBV15 and TRBJ2-7, with 9 bases that match TRBD1. The sequence came from a woman in her forties or fifties with alopecia areata. Some clones in this sample may be carry-over from other donors' samples. The source was whole blood, collected in connection with sensitization to the hapten diphenylcyclopropenone (DPC). CDR3 in amino acids: CATSRDRGQGREQYF. Here the CDR3 DNA reads TGTGCCACCAGCAGAGACCGAGGACAGGGGCGGGAGCAGTACTTC.